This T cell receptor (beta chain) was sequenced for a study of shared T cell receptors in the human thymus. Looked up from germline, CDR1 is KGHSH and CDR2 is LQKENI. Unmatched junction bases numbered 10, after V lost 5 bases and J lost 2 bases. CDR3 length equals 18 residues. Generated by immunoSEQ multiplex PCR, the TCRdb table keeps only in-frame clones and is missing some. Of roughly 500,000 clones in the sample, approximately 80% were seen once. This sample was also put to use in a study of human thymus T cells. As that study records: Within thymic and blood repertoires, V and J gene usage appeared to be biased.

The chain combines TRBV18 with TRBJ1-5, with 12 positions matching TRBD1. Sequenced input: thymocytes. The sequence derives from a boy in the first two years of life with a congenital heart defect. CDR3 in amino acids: CASSSSGTGGPRNQPQHF. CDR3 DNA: TGTGCCAGCTCATCCTCCGGGACAGGGGGCCCCCGCAATCAGCCCCAGCATTTT.